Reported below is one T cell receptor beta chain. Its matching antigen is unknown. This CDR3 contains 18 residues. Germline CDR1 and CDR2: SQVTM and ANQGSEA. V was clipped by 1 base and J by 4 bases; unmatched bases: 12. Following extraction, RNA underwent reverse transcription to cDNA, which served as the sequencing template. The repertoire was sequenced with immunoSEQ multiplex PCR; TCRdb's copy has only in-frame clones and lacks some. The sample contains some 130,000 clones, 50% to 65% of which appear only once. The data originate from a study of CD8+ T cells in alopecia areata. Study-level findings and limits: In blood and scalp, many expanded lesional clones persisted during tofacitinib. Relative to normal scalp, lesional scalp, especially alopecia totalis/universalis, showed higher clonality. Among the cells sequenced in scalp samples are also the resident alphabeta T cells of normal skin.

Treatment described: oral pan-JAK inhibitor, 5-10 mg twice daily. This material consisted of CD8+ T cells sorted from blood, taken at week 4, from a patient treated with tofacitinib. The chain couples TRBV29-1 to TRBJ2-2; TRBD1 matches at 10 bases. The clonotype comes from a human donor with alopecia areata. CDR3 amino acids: CSVEATSGQGMVTGELFF. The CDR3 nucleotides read TGCAGCGTTGAAGCCACCTCGGGACAGGGGATGGTCACCGGGGAGCTGTTTTTT.